A selection of T cell receptor beta chains follows, all from one sample in a study of T cells after yellow fever vaccination. TCRdb reprocessed the 5' RACE reads with MiXCR, giving one entry per CDR3 protein. The top ten hold about 3% of the sample, which has 250,000 to 350,000 distinct CDR3 sequences, roughly 8.7% seen once. The sample here was CD4+ T cells sorted from PBMCs, taken 5 days after the yellow fever booster vaccination. These TCRs come from a man aged 18 to 30 who received the YFV17D yellow fever vaccine. Each CDR3 is given with its conserved first and last residue. Fields, in order: D gene, J gene, clone size, V gene, CDR3 length, CDR3 protein, CDR3 DNA. A D gene is named only where the DNA matches it firmly. The size field is filled for only some rows; it gives once, few, many or a size class.

D gene: NA
J gene: TRBJ2-1
clone size: few
V gene: TRBV12-3/TRBV12-4
CDR3 length: 14
CDR3 protein: CASSLRLGNFEQFF
CDR3 DNA: TGTGCCAGCTCCCTTCGACTAGGGAATTTTGAGCAGTTCTTC

D gene: NA
J gene: TRBJ1-5
clone size: few
V gene: TRBV15
CDR3 length: 13
CDR3 protein: CATSSLHNQPQHF
CDR3 DNA: TGTGCCACCAGCAGCCTACATAATCAGCCCCAGCATTTT

D gene: NA
J gene: TRBJ2-1
clone size: NA
V gene: TRBV5-1
CDR3 length: 15
CDR3 protein: CASSFLGTGENEQFF
CDR3 DNA: TGCGCCAGCAGCTTTTTGGGGACCGGGGAAAATGAGCAGTTCTTC

D gene: NA
J gene: TRBJ1-5
clone size: NA
V gene: TRBV10-3
CDR3 length: 15
CDR3 protein: CAISEGPFKTLPQHF
CDR3 DNA: TGTGCCATCAGTGAGGGCCCTTTTAAGACGCTGCCTCAGCATTTT

D gene: NA
J gene: TRBJ2-1
clone size: few
V gene: TRBV10-3
CDR3 length: 12
CDR3 protein: CAIKIVGNEQFF
CDR3 DNA: TGTGCCATCAAAATTGTAGGGAATGAGCAGTTCTTC

D gene: TRBD2
J gene: TRBJ2-3
clone size: NA
V gene: TRBV7-6
CDR3 length: 16
CDR3 protein: CASSSIAGFSTDTQYF
CDR3 DNA: TGTGCCAGCAGCTCTATAGCGGGGTTTAGCACAGATACGCAGTATTTT

D gene: NA
J gene: TRBJ2-5
clone size: few
V gene: TRBV18
CDR3 length: 15
CDR3 protein: CASSPWQAGEETQYF
CDR3 DNA: TGTGCCAGCTCACCATGGCAGGCCGGAGAAGAGACCCAGTACTTC

D gene: NA
J gene: TRBJ2-7
clone size: few
V gene: TRBV6-5
CDR3 length: 16
CDR3 protein: CASSAPSSPATGEQYF
CDR3 DNA: TGTGCCAGCAGTGCCCCCTCTAGCCCGGCTACGGGCGAGCAGTACTTC

D gene: NA
J gene: TRBJ1-1
clone size: many
V gene: TRBV15
CDR3 length: 12
CDR3 protein: CATSSASSEAFF
CDR3 DNA: TGTGCCACCAGCAGTGCGTCTTCTGAAGCTTTCTTT

D gene: NA
J gene: TRBJ2-4
clone size: few
V gene: TRBV10-3
CDR3 length: 14
CDR3 protein: CAISVGDAKNIQYF
CDR3 DNA: TGTGCCATCAGTGTGGGAGACGCCAAAAACATTCAGTACTTC

D gene: TRBD1
J gene: TRBJ1-5
clone size: NA
V gene: TRBV11-2
CDR3 length: 13
CDR3 protein: CASSSSDRQPQHF
CDR3 DNA: TGTGCCAGCAGCTCCTCGGACAGGCAGCCCCAGCATTTT

D gene: TRBD1
J gene: TRBJ1-3
clone size: few
V gene: TRBV20-1
CDR3 length: 15
CDR3 protein: CSARPPQGGGNTIYF
CDR3 DNA: TGCAGTGCTAGACCTCCACAGGGGGGAGGAAACACCATATATTTT

D gene: NA
J gene: TRBJ1-1
clone size: NA
V gene: TRBV11-2
CDR3 length: 14
CDR3 protein: CASSLTLIREKAFF
CDR3 DNA: TGTGCCAGCAGCTTAACTTTGATAAGGGAAAAAGCTTTCTTT

D gene: NA
J gene: TRBJ1-6
clone size: NA
V gene: TRBV20-1
CDR3 length: 13
CDR3 protein: CSAPGRNNSPLHF
CDR3 DNA: TGCAGTGCCCCGGGACGGAATAATTCACCCCTCCACTTT

D gene: TRBD1
J gene: TRBJ1-5
clone size: NA
V gene: TRBV18
CDR3 length: 17
CDR3 protein: CASSLTGTGVSNQPQHF
CDR3 DNA: TGTGCCAGCTCGTTAACCGGGACAGGAGTAAGCAATCAGCCCCAGCATTTT

D gene: NA
J gene: TRBJ2-7
clone size: few
V gene: TRBV7-2
CDR3 length: 14
CDR3 protein: CASSSMGGPDEQYF
CDR3 DNA: TGTGCCAGCAGCTCCATGGGGGGGCCGGACGAGCAGTACTTC

D gene: TRBD1
J gene: TRBJ2-5
clone size: many
V gene: TRBV7-2
CDR3 length: 12
CDR3 protein: CASSLGQGTQYF
CDR3 DNA: TGTGCCAGCAGCTTGGGACAGGGGACCCAGTACTTC

D gene: NA
J gene: TRBJ2-3
clone size: NA
V gene: TRBV2
CDR3 length: 13
CDR3 protein: CASSETGTDTQYF
CDR3 DNA: TGTGCCAGCAGTGAAACAGGCACAGATACGCAGTATTTT

D gene: TRBD2
J gene: TRBJ2-5
clone size: few
V gene: TRBV11-2
CDR3 length: 15
CDR3 protein: CASSLMGGIVETQYF
CDR3 DNA: TGTGCCAGCAGCTTAATGGGGGGGATTGTGGAGACCCAGTACTTC

D gene: TRBD2
J gene: TRBJ2-5
clone size: NA
V gene: TRBV28
CDR3 length: 15
CDR3 protein: CASRRASGYQETQYF
CDR3 DNA: TGTGCCAGCAGGAGGGCTAGCGGGTACCAAGAGACCCAGTACTTC

D gene: NA
J gene: TRBJ2-5
clone size: many
V gene: TRBV7-8
CDR3 length: 14
CDR3 protein: CASSLGPDWETQYF
CDR3 DNA: TGTGCCAGCAGCTTAGGGCCGGATTGGGAGACCCAGTACTTC

D gene: NA
J gene: TRBJ1-5
clone size: NA
V gene: TRBV18
CDR3 length: 17
CDR3 protein: CASSPKGRLVSHQPQHF
CDR3 DNA: TGTGCCAGCTCACCTAAGGGCCGTCTGGTGTCACATCAGCCCCAGCATTTT

D gene: TRBD1
J gene: TRBJ1-2
clone size: many
V gene: TRBV20-1
CDR3 length: 13
CDR3 protein: CSATLETGDGYTF
CDR3 DNA: TGCAGTGCTACGTTAGAGACAGGGGATGGCTACACCTTC

D gene: NA
J gene: TRBJ1-6
clone size: few
V gene: TRBV3-1
CDR3 length: 14
CDR3 protein: CASSQGAGYSPLHF
CDR3 DNA: TGTGCCAGCAGCCAAGGAGCAGGCTATTCACCCCTCCACTTT

D gene: TRBD1
J gene: TRBJ1-2
clone size: NA
V gene: TRBV2
CDR3 length: 13
CDR3 protein: CASRDRGRYGYTF
CDR3 DNA: TGTGCCAGCCGGGACAGGGGGCGTTATGGCTACACCTTC

D gene: TRBD1
J gene: TRBJ1-6
clone size: many
V gene: TRBV6-5
CDR3 length: 15
CDR3 protein: CASSYFGTGDSPLHF
CDR3 DNA: TGTGCCAGCAGTTACTTCGGGACAGGGGACTCACCCCTCCACTTT

D gene: NA
J gene: TRBJ2-7
clone size: NA
V gene: TRBV20-1
CDR3 length: 12
CDR3 protein: CSARKMSDEQYF
CDR3 DNA: TGCAGTGCTAGGAAAATGTCGGACGAGCAGTACTTC

D gene: NA
J gene: TRBJ1-5
clone size: NA
V gene: TRBV6-2/TRBV6-3
CDR3 length: 15
CDR3 protein: CARLVPDESNQPQHF
CDR3 DNA: TGTGCCAGACTTGTGCCAGATGAGAGCAATCAGCCCCAGCATTTT

D gene: NA
J gene: TRBJ1-2
clone size: NA
V gene: TRBV18
CDR3 length: 13
CDR3 protein: CASSPERVYGYTF
CDR3 DNA: TGTGCCAGCTCACCAGAACGAGTCTATGGCTACACCTTC

D gene: NA
J gene: TRBJ1-5
clone size: few
V gene: TRBV19
CDR3 length: 12
CDR3 protein: CASSVSRQPQHF
CDR3 DNA: TGTGCCAGTTCGGTGTCACGTCAGCCCCAGCATTTT

D gene: NA
J gene: TRBJ2-5
clone size: few
V gene: TRBV7-3
CDR3 length: 14
CDR3 protein: CASSLRDSRSTQYF
CDR3 DNA: TGTGCCAGCAGTTTGCGGGACTCCCGGAGCACCCAGTACTTC

D gene: TRBD1
J gene: TRBJ1-2
clone size: NA
V gene: TRBV5-1
CDR3 length: 14
CDR3 protein: CASTPGTGEGGYTF
CDR3 DNA: TGCGCCAGCACCCCCGGGACAGGGGAGGGTGGCTACACCTTC

D gene: NA
J gene: TRBJ1-1
clone size: many
V gene: TRBV10-3
CDR3 length: 16
CDR3 protein: CAIRLQVGSGGTEAFF
CDR3 DNA: TGTGCCATCAGGCTACAGGTAGGAAGTGGTGGCACTGAAGCTTTCTTT

D gene: NA
J gene: TRBJ2-7
clone size: few
V gene: TRBV20-1
CDR3 length: 14
CDR3 protein: CSANHPGQSYEQYF
CDR3 DNA: TGCAGTGCCAACCACCCAGGACAGTCCTACGAGCAGTACTTC

D gene: NA
J gene: TRBJ2-2
clone size: few
V gene: TRBV12-5
CDR3 length: 18
CDR3 protein: CASAPGQGASPYAGELFF
CDR3 DNA: TGTGCTAGTGCCCCGGGGCAGGGCGCATCGCCTTATGCCGGGGAGCTGTTTTTT

D gene: NA
J gene: TRBJ1-6
clone size: few
V gene: TRBV4-2
CDR3 length: 16
CDR3 protein: CASSQDISRPNSPLHF
CDR3 DNA: TGTGCCAGCAGCCAAGATATAAGCCGTCCTAATTCACCCCTCCACTTT

D gene: NA
J gene: TRBJ2-6
clone size: few
V gene: TRBV6-5
CDR3 length: 16
CDR3 protein: CASSSGRSTGANVLTF
CDR3 DNA: TGTGCCAGCAGTTCGGGTAGGAGCACTGGGGCCAACGTCCTGACTTTC

D gene: NA
J gene: TRBJ1-5
clone size: few
V gene: TRBV28
CDR3 length: 14
CDR3 protein: CATKVQGSNQPQHF
CDR3 DNA: TGTGCCACCAAAGTGCAGGGGTCAAATCAGCCCCAGCATTTT

D gene: NA
J gene: TRBJ1-6
clone size: few
V gene: TRBV5-1
CDR3 length: 14
CDR3 protein: CASSLGGYASPLHF
CDR3 DNA: TGCGCCAGCAGCTTGGGGGGTTACGCTTCACCCCTCCACTTT

D gene: NA
J gene: TRBJ2-3
clone size: NA
V gene: TRBV12-3/TRBV12-4
CDR3 length: 11
CDR3 protein: CASKLADTQYF
CDR3 DNA: TGTGCCAGCAAACTGGCAGATACGCAGTATTTT

D gene: TRBD1
J gene: TRBJ2-5
clone size: few
V gene: TRBV6-5
CDR3 length: 15
CDR3 protein: CASSVQGAGGETQYF
CDR3 DNA: TGTGCCAGCAGCGTACAGGGGGCCGGGGGAGAGACCCAGTACTTC

D gene: NA
J gene: TRBJ1-1
clone size: once
V gene: TRBV11-3
CDR3 length: 12
CDR3 protein: CASSMGPTEAFF
CDR3 DNA: TGTGCCAGCAGCATGGGTCCCACTGAAGCTTTCTTT

D gene: NA
J gene: TRBJ2-3
clone size: NA
V gene: TRBV3-1
CDR3 length: 15
CDR3 protein: CASSFRGRAIDTQYF
CDR3 DNA: TGTGCCAGCAGCTTTAGAGGCAGGGCTATAGATACGCAGTATTTT

D gene: TRBD1
J gene: TRBJ2-7
clone size: NA
V gene: TRBV10-3
CDR3 length: 13
CDR3 protein: CASTGTGTYEQYF
CDR3 DNA: TGTGCCAGCACCGGGACAGGGACCTACGAGCAGTACTTC

D gene: NA
J gene: TRBJ2-5
clone size: many
V gene: TRBV28
CDR3 length: 13
CDR3 protein: CASSIAVLRTQYF
CDR3 DNA: TGTGCCAGCAGTATAGCGGTCCTTAGGACCCAGTACTTC

D gene: NA
J gene: TRBJ2-3
clone size: many
V gene: TRBV7-2
CDR3 length: 14
CDR3 protein: CASSFRTSTDTQYF
CDR3 DNA: TGTGCCAGCAGCTTTCGGACTAGCACAGATACGCAGTATTTT

D gene: TRBD2
J gene: TRBJ2-2
clone size: NA
V gene: TRBV18
CDR3 length: 18
CDR3 protein: CASSPTSAGDPDTGELFF
CDR3 DNA: TGTGCCAGCTCACCAACGTCAGCGGGGGACCCGGACACCGGGGAGCTGTTTTTT

D gene: NA
J gene: TRBJ1-1
clone size: many
V gene: TRBV2
CDR3 length: 12
CDR3 protein: CASSEQNLEAFF
CDR3 DNA: TGTGCCAGCAGTGAGCAGAACCTTGAAGCTTTCTTT

D gene: NA
J gene: TRBJ2-4
clone size: NA
V gene: TRBV12-3/TRBV12-4
CDR3 length: 13
CDR3 protein: CASSPLRKNIQYF
CDR3 DNA: TGTGCCAGCAGTCCCCTCAGGAAAAACATTCAGTACTTC

D gene: NA
J gene: TRBJ1-6
clone size: many
V gene: TRBV10-3
CDR3 length: 12
CDR3 protein: CAISAANSPLHF
CDR3 DNA: TGTGCCATCAGCGCCGCTAATTCACCCCTCCACTTT

D gene: TRBD1
J gene: TRBJ2-7
clone size: NA
V gene: TRBV2
CDR3 length: 14
CDR3 protein: CASSEQGKFYEQYF
CDR3 DNA: TGTGCCAGCAGCGAACAGGGGAAGTTTTACGAGCAGTACTTC

D gene: TRBD1
J gene: TRBJ2-5
clone size: few
V gene: TRBV12-3/TRBV12-4
CDR3 length: 13
CDR3 protein: CASTRDRVETQYF
CDR3 DNA: TGTGCCAGCACCAGGGACAGGGTAGAGACCCAGTACTTC

D gene: NA
J gene: TRBJ1-2
clone size: NA
V gene: TRBV6-1
CDR3 length: 12
CDR3 protein: CASSERSYGYTF
CDR3 DNA: TGTGCCAGCAGTGAACGGAGCTATGGCTACACCTTC

D gene: NA
J gene: TRBJ2-2
clone size: many
V gene: TRBV5-1
CDR3 length: 12
CDR3 protein: CASSLLAGELFF
CDR3 DNA: TGCGCCAGCAGCTTGTTGGCCGGGGAGCTGTTTTTT

D gene: NA
J gene: TRBJ2-1
clone size: many
V gene: TRBV7-9
CDR3 length: 15
CDR3 protein: CASSVRGTAYNEQFF
CDR3 DNA: TGTGCCAGCAGCGTACGCGGGACAGCCTACAATGAGCAGTTCTTC

D gene: NA
J gene: TRBJ1-1
clone size: few
V gene: TRBV29-1
CDR3 length: 11
CDR3 protein: CSVGQPTEAFF
CDR3 DNA: TGCAGCGTTGGGCAGCCCACTGAAGCTTTCTTT

D gene: NA
J gene: TRBJ2-6
clone size: NA
V gene: TRBV29-1
CDR3 length: 13
CDR3 protein: CSVDIGGANVLTF
CDR3 DNA: TGCAGCGTTGACATAGGTGGGGCCAACGTCCTGACTTTC

D gene: NA
J gene: TRBJ2-5
clone size: many
V gene: TRBV6-5
CDR3 length: 14
CDR3 protein: CASSYQGTQETQYF
CDR3 DNA: TGTGCCAGCAGTTACCAAGGGACTCAAGAGACCCAGTACTTC

D gene: TRBD1
J gene: TRBJ2-5
clone size: few
V gene: TRBV7-2
CDR3 length: 20
CDR3 protein: CASSSSLQAIPGQGSETQYF
CDR3 DNA: TGTGCCAGCAGCTCCTCCCTGCAAGCGATCCCCGGACAGGGTTCGGAGACCCAGTACTTC